The 21 T cell receptor beta chains below all came from one sample that was sequenced in a study of T-cell reconstitution after alpha-beta-depleted transplantation in children. Researchers prepared the TCRbeta library using unique molecular identifiers, the study reports. Each CDR3 protein gets one entry after TCRdb re-called the PCR reads with MiXCR. The sample has roughly 500,000 distinct CDR3 sequences; about 30% are singletons. The sequenced sample was PBMCs from the stem cell graft donor, obtained from the stem cell graft. Every receptor here comes from a human donor who donated a stem cell graft to a child with aplastic anemia.

This clonotype was seen more than once but under ten times. This sequence joins TRBV4-3 and TRBJ2-3; no definite D call. Germline loops: CDR1 LGHNA, CDR2 YSLEER. The ends were cut back, 1 base at V and 4 bases at J, with 6 bases in the middle. There are 13 residues in the CDR3. CDR3 sequence (DNA): TGCGCCAGCAGCCAAGGCCAACCAGATACGCAGTATTTT. Translated, it gives CASSQGQPDTQYF.

This clonotype was picked up a small number of times. This rearrangement joins TRBV6-5 to TRBJ2-7, with TRBD2 as a possible D gene (6 bases). V lost 0 bases, J lost 0 bases, and 18 bases lay in between. The CDR3 spans 18 residues. The V gene's germline CDR1 is MNHEY and CDR2 SVGAGI. CDR3 protein: CASSYSISFLASSYEQYF. CDR3 bases: TGTGCCAGCAGTTACTCGATAAGTTTCCTAGCGAGCTCCTACGAGCAGTACTTC.

This chain uses TRBV6-1 with TRBJ2-7; 10 bases agree with TRBD2. V shed 7 bases and J 0 bases; nucleotides not matched to a gene: 6. Germline CDR1 and CDR2: MNHNS and SASEGT. This CDR3 spans 15 amino acids. The CDR3 spells CASKQAGGPSYEQYF. CDR3 nucleotides: TGTGCCAGCAAACAAGCGGGAGGGCCCTCCTACGAGCAGTACTTC.

The rearrangement links TRBV2 to TRBJ2-3; 9 nucleotides align to TRBD2. The CDR3 is made up of 17 amino acids. The V gene end was trimmed by 5 bases and the J gene end by 5 bases; junction bases not matched to a gene: 14. The germline V gene encodes CDR1 SNHLY and CDR2 FYNNEI. The CDR3, as DNA: TGTGCCAGCAGTCAGCTAGCGGGAATGTTCGGCATAGATACGCAGTATTTT. This gives the protein CASSQLAGMFGIDTQYF.

This clonotype has a count of ten or more. This chain uses TRBV15 with TRBJ2-2; perhaps TRBD2 as D (5 bases). Trimming left V 0 bases short and J 3 bases short, with 11 bases between. The CDR3 has 16 residues. CDR1 is LNHNV, CDR2 YYDKDF, per germline (reference sequence). CDR3 amino acids: CATSRDTGSHTGELFF. The CDR3 region has the DNA TGTGCCACCAGCAGAGATACGGGGAGTCACACCGGGGAGCTGTTTTTT.

This rearrangement joins TRBV6-5 to TRBJ2-2; TRBD2 is a possible D gene (5 bases). Trimming removed 2 bases at V and 7 bases at J, with 17 bases between. Germline CDR1 and CDR2: MNHEY and SVGAGI. The CDR3 has 16 amino acids. CDR3 DNA sequence: TGTGCCAGCAGTTACAGCCCCACCGCCGGGGTCGGGGAGCTGTTTTTT. This codes for CASSYSPTAGVGELFF.

This chain links TRBV7-8 with TRBJ1-5; no firm D call. CDR1 is SGHVS and CDR2 is FQNEAQ in the germline V gene. The length of the CDR3 is 16 residues. V lost 1 base, J lost 0 bases, and 10 bases lay in between. The CDR3 bases are TGTGCCAGCAGCTTAGAACAGATTTATAGCAATCAGCCCCAGCATTTT. Amino acid sequence: CASSLEQIYSNQPQHF.

The genes are TRBV28 and TRBJ1-1; 10 positions agree with TRBD1. The junction had 10 bases not matched to a gene; V was cut back by 5 bases and J by 1 base. This CDR3 contains 17 residues. Per the germline V gene, CDR1 is MDHEN and CDR2 is SYDVKM. CDR3 sequence reads: CASSEWDRGLQNTEAFF. For the CDR3, the DNA is TGTGCCAGCAGTGAATGGGACAGGGGATTGCAGAACACTGAAGCTTTCTTT.

The V gene is TRBV5-1, the J gene TRBJ1-6; TRBD1 agrees at 7 bases. Germline V gives CDR1 SGHRS, CDR2 YFSETQ. This CDR3 comprises 14 residues. Trimming at V came to 8 bases and at J to 0 bases, leaving 2 bases not matched to a gene. The CDR3 loop is CARDRVSYNSPLHF. The CDR3 bases are TGCGCCAGAGACAGGGTCTCCTATAATTCACCCCTCCACTTT.

This clonotype was observed a single time. The chain joins TRBV6-2 or TRBV6-3 to TRBJ2-7, with a weak D call TRBD2 (5 bases). Germline V gene sequence: CDR1 MNHEY, CDR2 SVGEGT. Trimming stripped 7 bases from V and 7 bases from J, with 17 bases between. The CDR3 spans 13 residues. The CDR3 loop is CASMTDGVQEQYF. Written as DNA, the CDR3 is TGTGCCAGCATGACCGACGGGGTGCAAGAGCAGTACTTC.

This clonotype was counted only a few times. The rearrangement links TRBV6-5 to TRBJ2-5, with 9 bases fitting TRBD2. With 2 bases clipped from V and 7 bases from J, the junction kept 17 bases outside the gene matches. This CDR3 is built from 18 residues. Per the germline V gene, CDR1 is MNHEY and CDR2 is SVGAGI. Here the CDR3 reads CASSYGPPASGNGGTQYF. The DNA of the CDR3 is TGTGCCAGCAGTTACGGCCCCCCGGCTAGCGGGAATGGCGGGACCCAGTACTTC.

V gene TRBV29-1 combines with J gene TRBJ1-2, with 8 bases aligning to TRBD1. The CDR3 totals 12 residues. The germline V gene has CDR1 SQVTM and CDR2 ANQGSEA. V shed 6 bases, J shed 7 bases, and the junction held 7 bases outside the gene matches. The DNA for the CDR3 is TGCAGCGTGGGATCAGGGGGCGGTGGCTACACCTTC. This codes for CSVGSGGGGYTF.

V gene TRBV5-5 combines with J gene TRBJ2-3; D is perhaps TRBD1 or TRBD2 (6 bases each). V was pared by 2 bases and J by 4 bases, with 14 bases between. The germline V gene encodes CDR1 SGHKS and CDR2 YYEKEE (reference sequence). The CDR3 is made up of 15 amino acids. The CDR3 DNA is TGTGCCAGCAGCTTAAGGGGGGATCGTGCAGATACGCAGTATTTT. This translates into CASSLRGDRADTQYF. Full variable domain (outside the CDR3, taken from reference TRBV5-5 and TRBJ2-3): DAGVTQSPTHLIKTRGQQVTLRCSPISGHKSVSWYQQVLGQGPQFIFQYYEKEERGRGNFPDRFSARQFPNYSSELNVNALLLGDSALYLCASSLRGDRADTQYFGPGTRLTVL.

The chain is built from TRBV5-1 and TRBJ2-1; D is unclear. Germline CDR1 and CDR2: SGHRS and YFSETQ. The V end was cut by 1 base, the J end by 9 bases, with 11 bases between. The CDR3 consists of 13 residues. The CDR3 is CASSLWSNSEQFF. DNA of the CDR3: TGCGCCAGCAGCTTGTGGTCTAATAGTGAGCAGTTCTTC.

This rearrangement joins TRBV30 to TRBJ1-5; D not certain. The germline V gene has CDR1 GTSNPN and CDR2 SVGIG (reference sequence). The V end was cut by 0 bases, the J end by 6 bases, with 9 bases between. This CDR3 is 13 amino acids long. The CDR3 DNA follows: TGTGCCTGGAGTGTACTAGGGTCTCAGCCCCAGCATTTT. It is translated as CAWSVLGSQPQHF.

J is TRBJ1-2 and V is TRBV4-2; perhaps TRBD1 as D (5 bases). Germline values: CDR1 LGHNA, CDR2 YNFKEQ. This CDR3 spans 16 amino acids. Trimming took off 0 bases at V and 4 bases at J, with 15 bases between the two ends. The CDR3 nucleotides read TGTGCCAGCAGCCAAGAAAGGGGAGGGCTAATCTATGGCTACACCTTC. Its translation: CASSQERGGLIYGYTF.

This clonotype has only a few counts. This sequence joins TRBV29-1 and TRBJ2-7, with D tentatively TRBD1 or TRBD2 (6 bases each). Germline V gene lookup returns CDR1 SQVTM and CDR2 ANQGSEA. This CDR3 is 11 amino acids long. V lost 4 bases and J lost 4, with 8 bases in between. The CDR3 sequence is CSVAGAYEQYF. CDR3 sequence (DNA): TGCAGCGTTGCGGGGGCTTACGAGCAGTACTTC.

This chain uses TRBV12-3 or TRBV12-4 with TRBJ1-2, with D perhaps TRBD1 (6 bases). CDR3 length: 14 residues. The V end was cut by 6 bases, the J end by 6 bases, with 17 bases between. The CDR3 spells CASSDSRGGHGYTF. The CDR3 DNA follows: TGTGCCAGCAGCGATTCACGGGGGGGCCATGGCTACACCTTC.

This clonotype has a count of ten or more. The V gene is TRBV4-3, the J gene TRBJ2-3; D unclear. V dropped 2 bases and J dropped 5 bases, with 17 bases sitting between them. The germline CDR1 and CDR2 sequences are LGHNA and YSLEER. The CDR3 runs 16 residues. The CDR3 sequence is CASSQSARPSEDTQYF. In nucleotides, the CDR3 is TGCGCCAGCAGCCAATCAGCTCGCCCGTCCGAAGATACGCAGTATTTT.

This clonotype was seen a few times. This chain uses TRBV11-2 with TRBJ2-1; 9 bases line up with TRBD2. V lost 6 bases to trimming and J lost 2 bases; unmatched junction nucleotides: 8. CDR1 SGHAT and CDR2 FQNNGV come from the germline V gene. The CDR3 consists of 16 residues. CDR3 DNA sequence: TGTGCCAGCAGTTCAAGCGGGAGGAGAACCTACAATGAGCAGTTCTTC. Its translation: CASSSSGRRTYNEQFF.

This clonotype was observed many times. The chain carries TRBV7-9 and TRBJ2-5; D uncertain. Germline CDR1 is SEHNR and CDR2 is FQNEAQ (reference sequence). The CDR3 sequence is 12 residues long. V gave up 5 bases and J gave up 5 bases, with 9 bases separating them. CDR3 DNA sequence: TGTGCCAGCAGCCATGCCGGGGAGACCCAGTACTTC. Protein: CASSHAGETQYF.